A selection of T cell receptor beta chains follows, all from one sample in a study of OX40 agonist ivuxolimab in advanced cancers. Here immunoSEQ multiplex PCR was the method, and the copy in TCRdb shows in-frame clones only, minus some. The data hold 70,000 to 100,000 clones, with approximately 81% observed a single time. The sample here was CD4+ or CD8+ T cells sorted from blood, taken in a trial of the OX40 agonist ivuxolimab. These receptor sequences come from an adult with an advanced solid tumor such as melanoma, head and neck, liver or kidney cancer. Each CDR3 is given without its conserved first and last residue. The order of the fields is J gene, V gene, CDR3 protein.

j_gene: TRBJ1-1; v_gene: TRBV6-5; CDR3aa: ASRGVTEAF
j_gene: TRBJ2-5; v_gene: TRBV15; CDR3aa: ATSRGDRGKGKETQY
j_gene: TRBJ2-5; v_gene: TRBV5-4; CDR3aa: ASSLYSGQETQY
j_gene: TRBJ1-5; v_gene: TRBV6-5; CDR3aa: ASSYERPGTHQPQH
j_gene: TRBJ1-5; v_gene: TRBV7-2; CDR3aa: ASSLGRASNQPQH
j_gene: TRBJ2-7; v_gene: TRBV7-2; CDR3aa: ASSSQGSYEQY
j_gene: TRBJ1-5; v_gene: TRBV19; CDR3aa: ASQRDRGNQPQH
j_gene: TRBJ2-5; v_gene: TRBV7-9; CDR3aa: ASSSRDQYMETQY
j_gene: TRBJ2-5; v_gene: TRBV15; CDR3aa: ATSPGQGSETQY
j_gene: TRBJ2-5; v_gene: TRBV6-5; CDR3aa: ASSTRETQY
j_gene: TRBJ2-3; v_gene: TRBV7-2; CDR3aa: ASSLVWGADTQY
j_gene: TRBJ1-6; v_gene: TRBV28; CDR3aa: ASTRQGDYSPLH
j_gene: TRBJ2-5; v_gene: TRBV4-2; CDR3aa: ASSQDVRQGVLQTQY
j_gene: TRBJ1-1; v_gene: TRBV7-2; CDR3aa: ASSLGDILTEAF
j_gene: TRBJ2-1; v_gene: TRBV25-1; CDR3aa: ASSESWSGNEQF
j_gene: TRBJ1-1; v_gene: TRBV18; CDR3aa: ASSPGQGTEAF
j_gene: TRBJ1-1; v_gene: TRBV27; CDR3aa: ASSLFGESGTEAF
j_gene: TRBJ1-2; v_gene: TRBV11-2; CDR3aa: ASSSKQGKDQGYT
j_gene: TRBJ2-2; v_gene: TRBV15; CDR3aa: ATSRDQSSGELF
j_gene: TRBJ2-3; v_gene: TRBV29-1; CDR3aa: SVAIGGIGTDTQY
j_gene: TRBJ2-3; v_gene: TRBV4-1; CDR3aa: ASSQDGPDTQY
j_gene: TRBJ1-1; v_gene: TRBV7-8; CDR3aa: ASSPSFGMNTEAF
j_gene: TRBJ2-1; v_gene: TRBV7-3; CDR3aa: ASSLKGWGTGSYNEQF
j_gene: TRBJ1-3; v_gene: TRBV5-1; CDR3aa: ASSLDGTVGGNTIY